The next 15 T cell receptor beta chains were all read from a single sample in a study of cytomegalovirus exposure and HLA in healthy donors. Method: immunoSEQ multiplex PCR; TCRdb's copy keeps in-frame clones and lacks some. This table holds around 190,000 clones, less than 85% found once. Specimen: PBMCs. Every receptor here comes from a man aged 18 to 29 in good health and CMV-seropositive.

This clone was picked up a small number of times. The chain uses TRBV5-5 and TRBJ1-2; a possible D gene is TRBD1 (5 bases). Between the trimmed V and J ends, which lost 4 bases and 5 bases, there was a span of 15 bases. Germline CDR1 is SGHKS and CDR2 is YYEKEE (reference sequence). CDR3 length: 14 amino acids. The CDR3 sequence is CASSPFRVLYGYTF. CDR3 in DNA: TGTGCCAGCAGCCCCTTCAGGGTGTTATATGGCTACACCTTC.

V gene TRBV7-8 combines with J gene TRBJ2-1, with a tentative D call TRBD2 (7 bases). The V and J ends lost 0 bases and 9 bases respectively, with 12 bases between them. This CDR3 region has 14 residues. The germline V gene encodes CDR1 SGHVS and CDR2 FQNEAQ. CDR3 nucleotides: TGTGCCAGCAGCTTAGCGGGGGGGGCTGGTGAGCAGTTCTTC. Translation: CASSLAGGAGEQFF.

The chain links TRBV19 to TRBJ2-6; D might be TRBD1 (5 bases). Germline V gene lookup returns CDR1 LNHDA and CDR2 SQIVND (reference sequence). This CDR3 region has 16 residues. The V end was cut by 6 bases, the J end by 0 bases, with 12 bases between. The DNA of the CDR3 is TGTGCCAGTAGCCTGAACGGACACTCTGGGGCCAACGTCCTGACTTTC. This codes for CASSLNGHSGANVLTF.

V gene TRBV5-6 combines with J gene TRBJ1-4; a weak D match, TRBD1 (6 bases). Germline V lookup: CDR1 SGHDT, CDR2 YYEEEE. The CDR3 totals 14 residues. Deletions cut 0 bases from V and 7 bases from J, with 10 bases between. The CDR3 region has the DNA TGTGCCAGCAGCTTGGGCCAGGGGCGTGAAAAACTGTTTTTT. Encoded protein: CASSLGQGREKLFF. Combining the CDR3 with reference TRBV5-6 and TRBJ1-4 gives the whole variable domain DAGVTQSPTHLIKTRGQQVTLRCSPKSGHDTVSWYQQALGQGPQFIFQYYEEEERQRGNFPDRFSGHQFPNYSSELNVNALLLGDSALYLCASSLGQGREKLFFGSGTQLSVL.

CDR3 nucleotides: TGTGCCAGCAGTGGGGGGGTAATTGGGGCCAACGTCCTGACTTTC. Its protein product is CASSGGVIGANVLTF. The rearrangement links TRBV2 to TRBJ2-6, with D perhaps TRBD2 (6 bases). The CDR3 spans 15 residues. Per germline, CDR1 SNHLY and CDR2 FYNNEI. Trimming shortened V by 4 bases and J by 3 bases, and 10 bases separated the two germline ends.

V and J are TRBV28 and TRBJ2-7; D may be TRBD2 (6 bases). V was cut by 6 bases and J by 1 base, with 13 bases left in between. Germline V CDR1 and CDR2: MDHEN, SYDVKM. This CDR3 comprises 14 residues. CDR3 nucleotide sequence: TGTGCCAGCAGGGCGGGGCTAGATTCCTACGAGCAGTACTTC. Amino acids: CASRAGLDSYEQYF. The full variable domain, completed using reference TRBV28 and TRBJ2-7, is DVKVTQSSRYLVKRTGEKVFLECVQDMDHENMFWYRQDPGLGLRLIYFSYDVKMKEKGDIPEGYSVSREKKERFSLILESASTNQTSMYLCASRAGLDSYEQYFGPGTRLTVT.

This clone was detected once. This sequence joins TRBV28 and TRBJ2-7, with TRBD2 matching 7 bases. The junction had 11 bases not matched to a gene; V was cut back by 6 bases and J by 0 bases. In germline, CDR1 is MDHEN, CDR2 SYDVKM. The CDR3 length is 16 residues. Here the CDR3 DNA reads TGTGCCAGCAGCCAGGGAGGGGCCAGGAACTCCTACGAGCAGTACTTC. As protein: CASSQGGARNSYEQYF.

This sequence joins TRBV18 and TRBJ2-5, with D possibly matching TRBD1 (5 bases). Germline values: CDR1 KGHSH, CDR2 LQKENI. V was pared by 5 bases and J by 2 bases, with 12 bases between. This CDR3 contains 14 residues. For the CDR3, the DNA is TGTGCCAGCTCATCCTGGACAAAACAAGAGACCCAGTACTTC. It is translated as CASSSWTKQETQYF.

The chain is built from TRBV18 and TRBJ1-6, with TRBD1 matching over 8 bases. The CDR3 totals 13 residues. Germline CDR1 KGHSH, CDR2 LQKENI. Trimming removed 3 bases from V and 9 bases from J; junction bases left unmatched: 1. The CDR3 coding sequence is TGTGCCAGCTCACCCGGACAGGGTTCACCCCTCCACTTT. Protein: CASSPGQGSPLHF.

As to this clone: This may stem from a read error, because a much larger clone lies one nucleotide away. The same CDR3 is also encoded by other DNA sequences in this sample. The V call is TRBV6-1, the J call TRBJ2-3; TRBD2 matches at 13 bases. This CDR3 is 15 amino acids long. Per germline, CDR1 MNHNS and CDR2 SASEGT. V gave up 2 bases and J gave up 4 bases; unmatched junction bases: 0. CDR3 sequence (DNA): TGTGCCAGCAGTGAAACTAGCGGGGGGGCAGATACGCAGTATTTT. Amino acid sequence: CASSETSGGADTQYF.

Comments on this clone: At one end the junction does not follow the germline gene, possibly because of a read error. The V and J genes are TRBV5-1 and TRBJ2-7, with TRBD1 identical over 7 bases. The CDR3 extends over 15 amino acids. Germline loops: CDR1 SGHRS, CDR2 YFSETQ. This CDR3 is CASSLASGQSYEQYF. The CDR3 bases are TGCGCCAGCAGCTTGGCTTCGGGACAGTCCTATGAGCAGTACTTC.

V and J are TRBV12-5 and TRBJ1-3; D is possibly TRBD1 (5 bases). The CDR3 runs to 14 residues. V gave up 7 bases and J gave up 2 bases, with 12 bases separating them. The germline gives CDR1 LGHNT, CDR2 FRNRAP. Here the CDR3 reads CASASQGAGNTIYF. CDR3 nucleotides: TGTGCTAGTGCCTCTCAGGGCGCTGGAAACACCATATATTTT.

The chain joins TRBV7-3 to TRBJ1-3; 7 nucleotides align to TRBD1. Trimming cost V 5 bases and J 0 bases; bases outside gene matches: 4. The CDR3 loop spans 15 amino acids. The germline V gene encodes CDR1 SGHTA and CDR2 FQGTGA. The CDR3 loop reads CASSPTGASGNTIYF. DNA for the CDR3: TGTGCCAGCAGCCCCACAGGGGCCTCTGGAAACACCATATATTTT.

The rearrangement links TRBV27 to TRBJ2-5; 10 positions agree with TRBD2. This CDR3 region has 15 residues. The V and J ends lost 3 bases and 4 bases, in that order; junction bases with no gene match: 5. Germline loops: CDR1 MNHEY, CDR2 SMNVEV (reference sequence). CDR3 residues: CASSLVAGGRETQYF. The CDR3 DNA follows: TGTGCCAGCAGTTTGGTAGCGGGGGGAAGAGAGACCCAGTACTTC.

The chain carries TRBV7-9 and TRBJ2-2; the match to TRBD1 covers 7 bases. The V and J ends lost 1 base and 5 bases, in that order; junction bases with no gene match: 4. Per germline, CDR1 SEHNR and CDR2 FQNEAQ (reference sequence). This CDR3 region has 15 residues. CDR3 bases: TGTGCCAGCAGCTTAGGCGCAGGGGGAACCGGGGAGCTGTTTTTT. It codes for CASSLGAGGTGELFF.